This T cell receptor (beta chain) was profiled in a study of T cells in Graves' hyperthyroidism and ophthalmopathy. This clonotype was counted between two and nine times. The CDR3 length is 22 residues. CDR1 and CDR2 from the germline V gene are SGHTA and FQGNSA. The J segment lost 5 bases and the V segment lost 5 bases, leaving 27 bases of the junction unmatched. Active moderate-to-severe ophthalmopathy, Clinical Activity Score at least 3, NOSPECS at least 4, under 3 months' duration. The CDR3 regions of TCR beta were amplified from RNA transcripts. TCR CDR3 underwent first-round RT-PCR with the HTBI primer set. A single record per CDR3 protein comes from TCRdb applying MiXCR to the multiplex PCR reads. There are about 600,000 distinct CDR3 sequences in the sample; 15% to 20% occur only once, and around 3.3% lies in the top ten.

The sample consisted of blood. This chain uses TRBV7-2 with TRBJ2-1; 10 bases line up with TRBD1. The receptor was derived from a woman in her thirties or forties with Graves' ophthalmopathy. CDR3 in amino acids: CASSPRVRPISDRGRGDNEQFF. CDR3 coding DNA: TGTGCCAGCAGCCCCAGAGTCAGGCCTATCTCTGACAGGGGGCGAGGGGACAATGAGCAGTTCTTC.